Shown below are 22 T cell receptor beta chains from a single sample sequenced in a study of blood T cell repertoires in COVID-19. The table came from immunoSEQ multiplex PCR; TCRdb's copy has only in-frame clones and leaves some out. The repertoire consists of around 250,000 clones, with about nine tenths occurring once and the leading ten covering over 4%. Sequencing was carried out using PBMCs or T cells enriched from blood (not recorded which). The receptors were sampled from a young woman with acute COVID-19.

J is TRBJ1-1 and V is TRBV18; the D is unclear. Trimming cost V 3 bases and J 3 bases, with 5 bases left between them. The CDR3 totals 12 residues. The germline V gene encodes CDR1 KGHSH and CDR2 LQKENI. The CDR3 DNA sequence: TGTGCCAGCTCACCTGCGGACACTGAAGCTTTCTTT. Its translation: CASSPADTEAFF. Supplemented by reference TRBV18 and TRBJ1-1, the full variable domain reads NAGVMQNPRHLVRRRGQEARLRCSPMKGHSHVYWYRQLPEEGLKFMVYLQKENIIDESGMPKERFSAEFPKEGPSILRIQQVVRGDSAAYFCASSPADTEAFFGQGTRLTVV.

The CDR3 sequence is CASSPALREPSSGEQFF. Written as DNA, the CDR3 is TGTGCCAGCAGCCCAGCCCTTCGGGAACCATCTTCGGGTGAGCAGTTCTTC. The chain links TRBV11-2 to TRBJ2-1; TRBD2 might be the D (5 bases). V lost 5 bases and J lost 9, with 26 bases in between. Germline CDR1 and CDR2: SGHAT and FQNNGV. The CDR3 has 17 residues.

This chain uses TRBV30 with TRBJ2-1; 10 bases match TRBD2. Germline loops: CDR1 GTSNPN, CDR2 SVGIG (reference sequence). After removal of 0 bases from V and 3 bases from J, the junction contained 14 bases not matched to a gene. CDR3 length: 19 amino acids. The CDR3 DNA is TGTGCCTGGAGTGTAGAGCTAGCGGGAGTCCATGCGTACTACAATGAGCAGTTCTTC. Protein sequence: CAWSVELAGVHAYYNEQFF.

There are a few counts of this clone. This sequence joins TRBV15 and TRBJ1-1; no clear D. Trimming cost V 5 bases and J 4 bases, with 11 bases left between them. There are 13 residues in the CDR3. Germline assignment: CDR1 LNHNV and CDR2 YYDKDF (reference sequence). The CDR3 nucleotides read TGTGCCACCAGCGCTGAGGTGGGCACTGAAGCTTTCTTT. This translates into CATSAEVGTEAFF.

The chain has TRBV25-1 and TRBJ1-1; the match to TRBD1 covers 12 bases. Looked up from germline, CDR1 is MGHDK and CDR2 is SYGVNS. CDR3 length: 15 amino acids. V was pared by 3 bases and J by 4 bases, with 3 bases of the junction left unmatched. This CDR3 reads CASSEGGQGATEAFF. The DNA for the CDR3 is TGTGCCAGCAGTGAGGGGGGACAGGGGGCCACTGAAGCTTTCTTT.

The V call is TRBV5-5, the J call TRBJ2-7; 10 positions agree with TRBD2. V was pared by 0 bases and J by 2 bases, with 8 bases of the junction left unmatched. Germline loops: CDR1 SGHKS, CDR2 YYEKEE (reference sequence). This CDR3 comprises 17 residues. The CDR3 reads CASSLASSGSIPYEQYF. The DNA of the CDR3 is TGTGCCAGCAGCTTGGCCTCTAGCGGGAGCATTCCCTACGAGCAGTACTTC.

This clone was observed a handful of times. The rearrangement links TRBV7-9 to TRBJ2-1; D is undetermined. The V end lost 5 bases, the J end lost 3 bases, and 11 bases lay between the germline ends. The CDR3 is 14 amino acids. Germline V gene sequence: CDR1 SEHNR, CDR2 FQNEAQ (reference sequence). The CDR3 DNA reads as TGTGCCAGCAGCCCCCGTGAGGTCTACAATGAGCAGTTCTTC. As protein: CASSPREVYNEQFF. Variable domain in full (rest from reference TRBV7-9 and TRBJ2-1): DTGVSQNPRHKITKRGQNVTFRCDPISEHNRLYWYRQTLGQGPEFLTYFQNEAQLEKSRLLSDRFSAERPKGSFSTLEIQRTEQGDSAMYLCASSPREVYNEQFFGPGTRLTVL.

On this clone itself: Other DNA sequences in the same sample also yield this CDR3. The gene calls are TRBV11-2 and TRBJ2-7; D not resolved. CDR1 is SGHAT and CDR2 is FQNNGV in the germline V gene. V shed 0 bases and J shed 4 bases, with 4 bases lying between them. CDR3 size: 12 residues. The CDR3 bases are TGTGCCAGCAGCTTAGATCGGTACGAGCAGTACTTC. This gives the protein CASSLDRYEQYF.

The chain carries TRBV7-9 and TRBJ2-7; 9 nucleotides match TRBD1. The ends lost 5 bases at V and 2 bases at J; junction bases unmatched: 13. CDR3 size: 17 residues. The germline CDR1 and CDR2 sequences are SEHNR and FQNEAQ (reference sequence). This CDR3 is CASSAPRDRVSPYEQYF. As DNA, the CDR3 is TGTGCCAGCAGCGCCCCACGGGACAGGGTATCACCCTACGAGCAGTACTTC.

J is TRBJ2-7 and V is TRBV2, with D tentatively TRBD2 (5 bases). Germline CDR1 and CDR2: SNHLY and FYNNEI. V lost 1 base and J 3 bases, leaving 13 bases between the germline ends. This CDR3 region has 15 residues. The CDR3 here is CASSEVVLADYEQYF. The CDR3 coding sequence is TGTGCCAGCAGTGAAGTAGTCCTAGCAGACTACGAGCAGTACTTC.

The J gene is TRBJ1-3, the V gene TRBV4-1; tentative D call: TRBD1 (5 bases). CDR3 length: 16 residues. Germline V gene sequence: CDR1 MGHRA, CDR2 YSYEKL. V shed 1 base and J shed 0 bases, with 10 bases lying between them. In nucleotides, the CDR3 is TGCGCCAGCAGCCAAGCTCTGACAGCCTCTGGAAACACCATATATTTT. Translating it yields CASSQALTASGNTIYF.

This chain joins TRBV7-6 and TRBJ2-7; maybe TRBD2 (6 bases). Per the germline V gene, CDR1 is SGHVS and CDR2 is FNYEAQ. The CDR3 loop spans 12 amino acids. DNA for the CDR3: TGTGCAGAGCGGGTGCCGCTCTACGAGCAGTACTTC. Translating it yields CAERVPLYEQYF.

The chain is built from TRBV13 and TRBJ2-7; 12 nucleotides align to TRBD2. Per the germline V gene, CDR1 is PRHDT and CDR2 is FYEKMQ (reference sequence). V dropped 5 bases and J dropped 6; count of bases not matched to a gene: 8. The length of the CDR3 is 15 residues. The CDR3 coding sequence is TGTGCCAGCAGCCCCTGGACTAGCGGGATTCCCGAGCAGTACTTC. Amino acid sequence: CASSPWTSGIPEQYF.

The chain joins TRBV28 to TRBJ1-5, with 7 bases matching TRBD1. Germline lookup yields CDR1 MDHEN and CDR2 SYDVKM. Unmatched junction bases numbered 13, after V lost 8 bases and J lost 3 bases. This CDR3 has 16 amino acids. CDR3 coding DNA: TGTGCCAGCCGCGAGACTACAGGGGCTATCAATCAGCCCCAGCATTTT. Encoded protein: CASRETTGAINQPQHF.

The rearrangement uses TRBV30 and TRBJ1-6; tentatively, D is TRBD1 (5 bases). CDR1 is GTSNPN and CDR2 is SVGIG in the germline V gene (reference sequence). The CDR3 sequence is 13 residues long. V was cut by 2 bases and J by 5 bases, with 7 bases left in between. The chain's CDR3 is CAWSLTDNSPLHF. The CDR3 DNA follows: TGTGCCTGGAGTTTGACAGATAATTCACCCCTCCACTTT.

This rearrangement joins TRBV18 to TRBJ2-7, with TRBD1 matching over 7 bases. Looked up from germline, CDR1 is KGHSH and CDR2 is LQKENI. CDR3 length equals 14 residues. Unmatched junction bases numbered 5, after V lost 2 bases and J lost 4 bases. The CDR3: CASSPGQGVYEQYF. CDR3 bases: TGTGCCAGCTCACCAGGCCAGGGGGTTTACGAGCAGTACTTC.

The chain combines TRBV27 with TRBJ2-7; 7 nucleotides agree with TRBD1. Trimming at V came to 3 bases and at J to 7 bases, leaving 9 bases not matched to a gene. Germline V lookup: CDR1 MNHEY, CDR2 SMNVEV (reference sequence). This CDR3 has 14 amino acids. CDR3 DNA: TGTGCCAGCAGTTTTCGACAGGGAAATGGGGAGCAGTACTTC. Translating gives CASSFRQGNGEQYF.

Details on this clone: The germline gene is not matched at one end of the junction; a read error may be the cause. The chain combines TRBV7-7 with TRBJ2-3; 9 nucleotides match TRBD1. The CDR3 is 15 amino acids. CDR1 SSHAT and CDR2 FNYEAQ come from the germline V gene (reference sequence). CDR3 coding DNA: TGTGCTAGCAGCCGTGGGACAGGGCCCACAGATACGCAGTATTTT. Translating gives CASSRGTGPTDTQYF.

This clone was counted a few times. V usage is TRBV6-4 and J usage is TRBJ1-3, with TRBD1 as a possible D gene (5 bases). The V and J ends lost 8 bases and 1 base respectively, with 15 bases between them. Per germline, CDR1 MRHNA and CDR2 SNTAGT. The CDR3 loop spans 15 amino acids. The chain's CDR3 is CASFLQGFSGNTIYF. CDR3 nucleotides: TGTGCCAGCTTCCTTCAGGGTTTTTCTGGAAACACCATATATTTT.

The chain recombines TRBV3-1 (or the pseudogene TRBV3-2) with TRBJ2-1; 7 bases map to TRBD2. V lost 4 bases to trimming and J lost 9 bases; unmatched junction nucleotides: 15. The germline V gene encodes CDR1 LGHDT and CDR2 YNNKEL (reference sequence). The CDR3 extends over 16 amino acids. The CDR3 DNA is TGTGCCAGCAGCCTCATTTCGGGCGGGAGTACAATTGAGCAGTTCTTC. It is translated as CASSLISGGSTIEQFF.

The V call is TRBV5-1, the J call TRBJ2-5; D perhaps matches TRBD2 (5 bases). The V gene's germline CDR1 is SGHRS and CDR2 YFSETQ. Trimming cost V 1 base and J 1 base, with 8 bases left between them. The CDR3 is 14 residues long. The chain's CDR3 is CASSLTSVQETQYF. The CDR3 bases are TGCGCCAGCAGCTTGACTAGTGTCCAAGAGACCCAGTACTTC.

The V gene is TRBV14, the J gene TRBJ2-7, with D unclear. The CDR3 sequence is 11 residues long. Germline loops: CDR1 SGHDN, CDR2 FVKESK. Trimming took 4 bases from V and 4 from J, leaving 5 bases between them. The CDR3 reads CASSPGYEQYF. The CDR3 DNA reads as TGTGCCAGCAGCCCCGGTTACGAGCAGTACTTC. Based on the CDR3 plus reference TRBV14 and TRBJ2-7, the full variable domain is EAGVTQFPSHSVIEKGQTVTLRCDPISGHDNLYWYRRVMGKEIKFLLHFVKESKQDESGMPNNRFLAERTGGTYSTLKVQPAELEDSGVYFCASSPGYEQYFGPGTRLTVT.